This T cell receptor (beta chain) originates from a study of cytomegalovirus exposure and HLA in healthy donors. Overall study findings and caveats: Reported results showed that the classifier diagnosed cytomegalovirus status with high specificity and sensitivity. Despite most TCR sequences being rare, some public TCRs occurred in many donors. For most subjects, TCR beta sequences were reported to predict HLA-A and HLA-B alleles with accuracy. CMV antigen specificity was confirmed in vitro for three CMV-associated chains.

This CDR3 contains 17 residues. The junction had 12 bases not matched to a gene; V was cut back by 1 base and J by 5 bases. Germline CDR1 reads SQVTM; CDR2 reads ANQGSEA. The PCR made use of 60 Vbeta and 13 Jbeta primers. The table came from immunoSEQ multiplex PCR; TCRdb's copy has only in-frame clones and leaves some out. This sample yields roughly 110,000 clones, of which roughly 70% are seen a single time; approximately 2.6% belongs to the top ten. This clone was counted a few times. Its antigen is unidentified. This receptor was identified in a male donor in good health and CMV-seropositive. Specimen: PBMCs. V is TRBV29-1 and J is TRBJ1-1; 11 bases map to TRBD1. Written as DNA, the CDR3 is TGCAGCGTTGAAGGATATGATGGGACAGGGGGTTTGACTGAAGCTTTCTTT. Encoded protein: CSVEGYDGTGGLTEAFF.